This paragraph reports one TCR beta chain. This clone's antigen is unknown. Per-nucleotide qualities are absent, and no much larger clonotype sits a single base away. The record originates from a study of post-analysis software for immune sequencing data (dated by TCRdb to the mid-2010s). For context, the study as a whole: The recorded disease courses included relapsing-remitting, secondary progressive and progressive-relapsing multiple sclerosis, and some patients had no subtype annotation. The patient repertoires were compared against more than 10 previously published healthy control repertoires obtained from donors aged roughly 6 to 26 years. A subset of samples was prepared in parallel using single-end sample barcoding, then pooled and co-amplified after Illumina adapter ligation. Study-wide conclusions, independent of this receptor: When samples were clustered directly using the F measure, samples prepared in the same batch co-clustered strongly, which prompted a batch-effect correction. The control group was slightly older than the multiple sclerosis patient group. Significantly lower normalized Chao1 diversity was found in multiple sclerosis patients than in controls, suggesting substantial peripheral T-cell clonal expansion.

Library preparation used PCR. The instrument was an Illumina HiSeq 2500. To reduce PCR and sequencing biases, unique molecular identifiers were incorporated into the TCR beta cDNA libraries. About 500,000 cDNA molecules were obtained per 1 to 10 million input T cells, so each molecule approximated one T cell. The same protocol used for the earlier healthy control dataset was applied to prepare and sequence the patient libraries. Samples belonging to the same batch were prepared together, multiplexed and sequenced on a shared HiSeq lane. Per the authors' processing: Raw barcoded reads were processed with MIGEC, discarding single-read molecular identifier groups before consensus assembly and CDR3 extraction. VDJtools was used for post-analysis of the clonotype tables, and diversity was normalized by down-sampling every dataset to the size of the smallest sample. In repertoire overlap clustering, CDR3 amino acid sequences, but not nucleotide sequences, were matched to correct batch-related cross-sample contamination. TCRdb passed the public sequencing reads through fastp at Q25 and MiXCR, retaining productive beta sequences. Identical CDR3 proteins give one entry, which carries the most common genes and DNA. TCRdb assigned the V and J calls; the authors' analysis was not used. The sample table contains approximately 400,000 distinct CDR3 sequences; only one count was recorded for around a third of them. About an eighth of the sample belongs to the ten largest clones.

To demonstrate the VDJtools post-analysis software, the study profiled TCR beta repertoires from the peripheral blood of about a dozen young patients with multiple sclerosis. Multiple sclerosis patients were children and adolescents aged roughly 6 to 15 years. This sequence originates from a girl between 10 and 17 years old with multiple sclerosis. Sequencing was performed on blood.

The CDR3 loop reads CSARPNQGITYGYTF. The DNA is as follows: TGCAGTGCTAGACCAAACCAGGGGATCACCTATGGCTACACCTTC. The sequence is built from TRBV20-1 and TRBJ1-2, with TRBD1 perhaps the D gene, on 6 matching bases. The CDR1 and CDR2 encoded by the germline V gene (reference sequence) are DFQATT and SNEGSKA. The CDR3 has 15 amino acids, counting the end cysteine and phenylalanine. Only CDR3 DNA remains: 45 bases, in frame from the first base. V and J lose 2 bases and 4 bases, and a span of 17 bases separates them.